Following are 10 T cell receptor beta chains from one sample sequenced in a study of T cells in Graves' hyperthyroidism and ophthalmopathy. There were TCR beta CDR3 regions amplified from RNA transcripts. A set of HTBI primers served as the primers for a first-round RT-PCR of the TCR CDR3. Using its own MiXCR run on the multiplex PCR reads, TCRdb lists one record per CDR3 protein. The sample has about 380,000 distinct CDR3 sequences, roughly 15% seen once. Sequencing was done on a sample of blood. These receptors all stem from a woman aged 25 to 39 with Graves' ophthalmopathy.

This chain uses TRBV11-2 with TRBJ2-1; TRBD2 matches at 14 bases. CDR1 is SGHAT and CDR2 is FQNNGV in the germline V gene. With 3 bases clipped from V and 7 bases from J, the junction kept 14 bases outside the gene matches. CDR3 length: 19 amino acids. The CDR3 DNA follows: TGTGCCAGCAGCTTCCGGACTAGCGGGGGGACCTGGTTGTTGAATGAGCAGTTCTTC. Translating gives CASSFRTSGGTWLLNEQFF.

This clonotype has just a few counts. The chain couples TRBV6-6 to TRBJ1-1, with 9 bases matching TRBD1. The CDR3 covers 21 residues. Germline lookup yields CDR1 MNHNY and CDR2 SVGAGI (reference sequence). Trimming cost V 0 bases and J 1 base; bases outside gene matches: 18. The CDR3, as DNA: TGTGCCAGCAGTTACTCCTACCCCCTGACAGGGGGTCCCGAGGGGAACACTGAAGCTTTCTTT. It translates to CASSYSYPLTGGPEGNTEAFF.

This clonotype was seen at least ten times. The J gene is TRBJ2-2, the V gene TRBV5-1; a weak D match, TRBD2 (5 bases). V was pared by 4 bases and J by 2 bases, with 12 bases between. This CDR3 spans 15 amino acids. From germline, CDR1 is SGHRS and CDR2 YFSETQ. The CDR3 sequence is CASSTSGKNTGELFF. The DNA of the CDR3 is TGCGCCAGCAGCACCTCCGGGAAAAACACCGGGGAGCTGTTTTTT.

This CDR3 reads CSARDPAGAIGYTF. CDR3 nucleotides: TGCAGTGCTAGAGATCCCGCAGGGGCGATTGGCTACACCTTC. The genes are TRBV20-1 and TRBJ1-2; D is perhaps TRBD1 (6 bases). The germline gives CDR1 DFQATT, CDR2 SNEGSKA (reference sequence). The CDR3 spans 14 residues. V was trimmed by 0 bases and J by 7 bases, leaving 15 bases between them.

This clonotype has ten or more counts. The chain combines TRBV20-1 with TRBJ2-5, with 8 bases identical to TRBD2. The length of the CDR3 is 14 residues. In germline, CDR1 is DFQATT, CDR2 SNEGSKA (reference sequence). V shed 5 bases and J 5 bases; nucleotides not matched to a gene: 10. CDR3 coding DNA: TGCAGTGCTCCGAGTAGCGGGGTTGGGGAGACCCAGTACTTC. Protein sequence: CSAPSSGVGETQYF.

This clonotype was recorded many times. The chain links TRBV6-1 to TRBJ1-1; D uncertain. Trimming removed 2 bases at V and 10 bases at J, with 20 bases between. The CDR3 spans 15 residues. The germline V gene has CDR1 MNHNS and CDR2 SASEGT. The CDR3 bases are TGTGCCAGCAGTGAACTCTCAGCTCGGAGCGCCGGAGCTTTCTTT. Protein product: CASSELSARSAGAFF.

The gene calls are TRBV6-1 and TRBJ2-2, with 8 bases lining up with TRBD2. The germline V gene encodes CDR1 MNHNS and CDR2 SASEGT. This CDR3 comprises 17 residues. After removal of 4 bases from V and 0 bases from J, the junction contained 7 bases not matched to a gene. CDR3 coding DNA: TGTGCCAGCAGTGGCCTGACTAGCGAATCGAACACCGGGGAGCTGTTTTTT. Amino acids: CASSGLTSESNTGELFF.

This clonotype appeared many times. J is TRBJ2-1 and V is TRBV20-1, with 12 bases fitting TRBD2. The CDR3 is 14 amino acids. The germline V gene has CDR1 DFQATT and CDR2 SNEGSKA (reference sequence). Trimming at V came to 6 bases and at J to 8 bases, leaving 8 bases not matched to a gene. CDR3 sequence (DNA): TGCAGTGCAACCCTAGCGGGGGGGGGCGATGAGCAGTTCTTC. Translated, it gives CSATLAGGGDEQFF.

This clonotype was seen at least ten times. This chain joins TRBV28 and TRBJ1-5; D is ambiguous. From germline, CDR1 is MDHEN and CDR2 SYDVKM. This CDR3 is built from 13 residues. The V end lost 8 bases, the J end lost 7 bases, and 15 bases lay between the germline ends. In DNA form, the CDR3 reads TGTGCCAGCCGCTTCCTTTCGGAACAGCCCCAGCATTTT. This encodes CASRFLSEQPQHF. Together with reference TRBV28 and TRBJ1-5, the CDR3 gives the full variable domain: DVKVTQSSRYLVKRTGEKVFLECVQDMDHENMFWYRQDPGLGLRLIYFSYDVKMKEKGDIPEGYSVSREKKERFSLILESASTNQTSMYLCASRFLSEQPQHFGDGTRLSIL.

At least ten counts were recorded for this clonotype. One end of the junction varies from germline; a read error may be responsible. The V call is TRBV20-1, the J call TRBJ1-4; no clear D. Germline CDR1 is DFQATT and CDR2 is SNEGSKA (reference sequence). CDR3 size: 12 residues. The CDR3: CSGRATNEKLFF. CDR3 DNA: TGCAGTGGTAGAGCTACTAATGAAAAACTGTTTTTT.